Each of the 25 T cell receptor beta chains below was sequenced from the same sample in a study of human T cells and chemical hapten exposure. Time point of the sample: patch test 2, 6 weeks after DPC sensitization. The treatment was: therapeutic diphenylcyclopropenone sensitization with weekly scalp DPC. TCRdb used MiXCR to reprocess the RACE reads, holding one entry per CDR3 protein. In the table there are 65,000 to 100,000 distinct CDR3 sequences, 5% to 8.5% of which are singletons. Sequencing was performed on whole blood, taken in connection with sensitization to the hapten diphenylcyclopropenone (DPC). All receptors come from a woman aged 25 to 45 with alopecia areata. Some clones in this sample may be carry-over from other donors' samples.

A few counts support this clonotype. The CDR3: CASSPRQGAGRDTQYF. In nucleotides, the CDR3 is TGTGCCAGCAGTCCAAGACAGGGGGCCGGTCGAGATACGCAGTATTTT. The rearrangement links TRBV28 to TRBJ2-3, with 10 nucleotides matching TRBD1. J was trimmed by 5 bases and V by 5 bases; bases with no gene match: 10. The CDR3 has 16 residues. Germline V gene sequence: CDR1 MDHEN, CDR2 SYDVKM.

The V gene is TRBV18, the J gene TRBJ1-5; a weak D match, TRBD1 (6 bases). The germline CDR1 and CDR2 sequences are KGHSH and LQKENI. The CDR3 extends over 15 amino acids. Trimming took off 3 bases at V and 5 bases at J, with 14 bases between the two ends. Here the CDR3 reads CASSPDTGQDQPQHF. The CDR3 DNA follows: TGTGCCAGCTCACCTGATACAGGGCAGGATCAGCCCCAGCATTTT.

This clonotype was seen at least ten times. The chain is built from TRBV20-1 and TRBJ1-2; the match to TRBD1 covers 12 bases. Germline lookup yields CDR1 DFQATT and CDR2 SNEGSKA (reference sequence). CDR3 length: 16 amino acids. Trimming at V came to 2 bases and at J to 1 base, leaving 5 bases not matched to a gene. The CDR3 DNA reads TGCAGTGCTAGACCGGGACAGGGGGCTGGTAACTATGGCTACACCTTC. It is translated as CSARPGQGAGNYGYTF.

This clonotype turned up a few times. The chain is built from TRBV19 and TRBJ2-3; 7 positions match TRBD1. Looked up from germline, CDR1 is LNHDA and CDR2 is SQIVND (reference sequence). This CDR3 spans 15 amino acids. Unmatched junction bases numbered 10, after V lost 6 bases and J lost 4 bases. In DNA form, the CDR3 reads TGTGCCAGTAGCAGAAATGTGCAGGGGGCAGATACGCAGTATTTT. This codes for CASSRNVQGADTQYF.

This clonotype was counted ten times or more. This chain links TRBV11-2 with TRBJ2-5; D not certain. The germline V gene encodes CDR1 SGHAT and CDR2 FQNNGV. The CDR3 has 12 amino acids. The V and J ends lost 0 bases and 4 bases respectively, with 3 bases between them. The CDR3 DNA follows: TGTGCCAGCAGCTTAGATGCAGAGACCCAGTACTTC. Protein product: CASSLDAETQYF.

This clonotype was observed at least ten times. The V gene is TRBV11-2, the J gene TRBJ2-2, with 7 bases lining up with TRBD2. CDR3 size: 16 residues. Germline V gives CDR1 SGHAT, CDR2 FQNNGV. J lost 4 bases, V lost 3 bases, and 8 bases had no gene match. Written as DNA, the CDR3 is TGTGCCAGCAGCTTTCAAAAGCCTAGCGGCACCGGGGAGCTGTTTTTT. Translation gives CASSFQKPSGTGELFF.

CDR3 sequence: CASSPPRTGGRAQYF. The CDR3 nucleotides are TGTGCCAGCTCACCACCGAGGACAGGAGGTCGGGCCCAGTACTTC. This sequence joins TRBV18 and TRBJ2-5; TRBD1 aligns across 7 bases. This CDR3 region has 15 residues. The germline V gene encodes CDR1 KGHSH and CDR2 LQKENI. J gave up 9 bases and V 0 bases, and 10 bases lay outside the gene matches.

This clonotype occurred many times. The chain joins TRBV6-2 or TRBV6-3 to TRBJ2-3; TRBD2 aligns across 8 bases. CDR3 length equals 15 residues. Trimming at V came to 5 bases and at J to 6 bases, leaving 10 bases not matched to a gene. Germline CDR1 and CDR2: MNHEY and SVGEGT. CDR3 DNA: TGTGCCAGCAGTCAGATTAAGCGGGGGTCCGATACGCAGTATTTT. It is translated as CASSQIKRGSDTQYF.

The chain joins TRBV5-6 to TRBJ2-1; D is unclear. The V and J ends lost 0 bases and 9 bases respectively, with 4 bases between them. CDR3 length equals 11 residues. Germline CDR1 is SGHDT and CDR2 is YYEEEE. DNA of the CDR3: TGTGCCAGCAGCTTGGTGCGTGAGCAGTTCTTC. Residues: CASSLVREQFF.

This clonotype was observed a handful of times. This chain connects TRBV5-1 to TRBJ1-1; a possible D gene is TRBD1 (6 bases). This CDR3 is 13 amino acids long. V was trimmed by 4 bases and J by 5 bases, leaving 12 bases between them. Looked up from germline, CDR1 is SGHRS and CDR2 is YFSETQ. CDR3 protein: CASSLDGQTEAFF. The CDR3 DNA reads as TGCGCCAGCAGCCTGGACGGACAGACTGAAGCTTTCTTT.

This clonotype came up many times. This chain links TRBV3-1 with TRBJ2-7; 10 positions agree with TRBD2. Losses at the gene ends were 5 bases for V and 6 bases for J; bases not matched to a gene: 1. CDR3 length: 12 residues. CDR1 and CDR2 (germline): LGHDT, YNNKEL (reference sequence). This chain's CDR3 is CASSSSGGEQYF. The CDR3 bases are TGTGCCAGCAGCTCTAGCGGGGGCGAGCAGTACTTC.

The chain has TRBV3-1 and TRBJ1-1; D gene ambiguous. The CDR3 sequence is 14 residues long. Germline V gene lookup returns CDR1 LGHDT and CDR2 YNNKEL (reference sequence). V dropped 2 bases and J dropped 1 base, with 8 bases sitting between them. The CDR3: CASSQPSRNTEAFF. The DNA for the CDR3 is TGTGCCAGCAGCCAACCGTCAAGGAACACTGAAGCTTTCTTT.

A few counts support this clonotype. V usage is TRBV12-3 or TRBV12-4 and J usage is TRBJ1-2; D is unclear. V was trimmed by 6 bases and J by 5 bases, leaving 10 bases between them. The CDR3 is made up of 12 amino acids. CDR3 in DNA: TGTGCCAGCAGACAAAGGGAATATGGCTACACCTTC. It yields the protein CASRQREYGYTF.

This clonotype was seen more than once but under ten times. The chain joins TRBV10-3 to TRBJ1-1; 7 positions agree with TRBD1. This CDR3 comprises 17 residues. Germline trimming cut 0 bases from V and 0 bases from J; bases unmatched to any gene: 7. Germline-derived CDR1 and CDR2 are ENHRY and SYGVKD. This CDR3 is CAISESGTALMNTEAFF. CDR3 sequence (DNA): TGTGCCATCAGTGAGTCTGGGACAGCACTTATGAACACTGAAGCTTTCTTT.

Points on this clonotype: A much larger clone differs by one base, so this may be a read error. V and J are TRBV18 and TRBJ2-5; D remains ambiguous. V dropped 6 bases and J dropped 0 bases, with 11 bases sitting between them. Looked up from germline, CDR1 is KGHSH and CDR2 is LQKENI. This CDR3 is 14 amino acids long. The CDR3 DNA sequence: TGTGCCAGCTCCGCCGGAAGGGACCAAGAGACCCAGTACTTC. Translating it yields CASSAGRDQETQYF.

Comments on this clonotype: A much larger clone lies a single base off, so this may be a read error. This chain uses TRBV2 with TRBJ1-2, with D maybe TRBD1 (5 bases). In germline, CDR1 is SNHLY, CDR2 FYNNEI. Trimming shortened V by 7 bases and J by 8 bases, and 17 bases separated the two germline ends. CDR3 size: 13 residues. This CDR3 is CASNFPGKSGYTF. The CDR3, as DNA: TGTGCCAGCAACTTCCCAGGGAAGTCCGGCTACACCTTC.

The chain carries TRBV7-8 and TRBJ1-1; unclear D gene. Germline V gene data show CDR1 as SGHVS and CDR2 as FQNEAQ. The CDR3 has 15 residues. Between the trimmed V and J ends, which lost 1 base and 2 bases, there was a span of 11 bases. The CDR3 region has the DNA TGTGCCAGCAGCTTAGGCCAGATGTCAAACACTGAAGCTTTCTTT. It specifies CASSLGQMSNTEAFF. The full variable domain, rest sourced from reference TRBV7-8 and TRBJ1-1, is GAGVSQSPRYKVAKRGQDVALRCDPISGHVSLFWYQQALGQGPEFLTYFQNEAQLDKSGLPSDRFFAERPEGSVSTLKIQRTQQEDSAVYLCASSLGQMSNTEAFFGQGTRLTVV.

This clonotype was seen at least ten times. The rearrangement uses TRBV20-1 and TRBJ2-7; D perhaps matches TRBD1 (5 bases). The germline CDR1 and CDR2 sequences are DFQATT and SNEGSKA (reference sequence). The ends were cut back, 7 bases at V and 1 base at J, with 8 bases in the middle. CDR3 size: 11 residues. DNA of the CDR3: TGCAGTGTTCAGGGTTCCTACGAGCAGTACTTC. Its translation is CSVQGSYEQYF.

This clonotype showed up many times. The chain has TRBV7-9 and TRBJ2-7, with no clear D. The germline V gene has CDR1 SEHNR and CDR2 FQNEAQ (reference sequence). V lost 2 bases and J 0 bases, leaving 14 bases between the germline ends. CDR3 size: 16 residues. The CDR3 sequence: CASSLSRAGNSYEQYF. CDR3 nucleotides: TGTGCCAGCAGCTTATCTAGGGCAGGTAACTCCTACGAGCAGTACTTC.

This clonotype was detected ten times or more. The chain uses TRBV12-5 and TRBJ1-1, with D possibly being TRBD1 (5 bases). The germline gives CDR1 LGHNT, CDR2 FRNRAP. V was cut by 7 bases and J by 8 bases, with 17 bases left in between. The CDR3 covers 13 residues. In DNA form, the CDR3 reads TGTGCTAGTGTCATCCAGCCCGGGGGAGAAGCTTTCTTT. Translating it yields CASVIQPGGEAFF.

This clonotype showed up many times. The chain combines TRBV12-3 or TRBV12-4 with TRBJ2-2; D is ambiguous. The CDR3 length is 15 residues. Trimming removed 1 base at V and 0 bases at J, with 6 bases between. This CDR3 reads CASSLGGSNTGELFF. The CDR3 bases are TGTGCCAGCAGTTTAGGGGGTTCGAACACCGGGGAGCTGTTTTTT.

There are many counts of this clonotype. The V gene is TRBV12-3 or TRBV12-4, the J gene TRBJ1-5, with a tentative D call TRBD1 (6 bases). The CDR3 covers 15 residues. The germline V and J ends were trimmed by 3 bases and 2 bases, with 11 bases remaining between them. The CDR3 reads CASSFGRQGNQPQHF. CDR3 sequence (DNA): TGTGCCAGCAGTTTCGGGCGACAGGGCAATCAGCCCCAGCATTTT.

As regards this clonotype: Sequence at one end of the junction differs from germline and may be a read error. This rearrangement joins TRBV18 to TRBJ1-2; D might be TRBD1 (6 bases). CDR1 and CDR2 from the germline V gene are KGHSH and LQKENI. This CDR3 spans 14 amino acids. Written as DNA, the CDR3 is TGTGCCAACTCACCATTACAGGGCAACTATGGCTACACCTTC. This encodes CANSPLQGNYGYTF.

The rearrangement uses TRBV7-2 and TRBJ2-2; 7 bases match TRBD2. The CDR3 spans 15 residues. Trimming cost V 0 bases and J 7 bases; bases outside gene matches: 5. Germline loops: CDR1 SGHTA, CDR2 FQGNSA. The CDR3 protein is CASSLARTSYGELFF. CDR3 nucleotides: TGTGCCAGCAGCTTAGCCCGGACTAGTTACGGGGAGCTGTTTTTT.

The sample holds a few counts of this clonotype. CDR3 loop: CAWSPRGYTEAFF. CDR3 coding DNA: TGTGCCTGGAGCCCCCGGGGCTACACTGAAGCTTTCTTT. The gene calls are TRBV30 and TRBJ1-1; D possibly corresponds to TRBD1 (5 bases). Germline assignment: CDR1 GTSNPN and CDR2 SVGIG (reference sequence). The CDR3 spans 13 residues. V was cut by 3 bases and J by 3 bases, with 11 bases left in between.